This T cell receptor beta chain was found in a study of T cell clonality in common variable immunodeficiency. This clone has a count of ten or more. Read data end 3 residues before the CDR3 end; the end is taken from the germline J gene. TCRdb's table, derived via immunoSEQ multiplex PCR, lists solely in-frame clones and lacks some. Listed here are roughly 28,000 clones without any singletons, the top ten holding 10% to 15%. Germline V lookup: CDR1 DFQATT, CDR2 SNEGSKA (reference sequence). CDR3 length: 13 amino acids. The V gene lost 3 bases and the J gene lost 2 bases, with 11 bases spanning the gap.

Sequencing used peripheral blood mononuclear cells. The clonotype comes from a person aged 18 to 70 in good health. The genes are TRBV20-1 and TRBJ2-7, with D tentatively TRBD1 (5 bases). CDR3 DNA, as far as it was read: TGCAGTGCTAGTATCGACAGAGCCTACGAG. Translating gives CSASIDRAYE. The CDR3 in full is CSASIDRAYEQYF.